Here is one T cell receptor (beta chain) with its context. Its antigen is unidentified. V dropped 5 bases and J dropped 5; count of bases not matched to a gene: 5. Germline V gives CDR1 PRHDT, CDR2 FYEKMQ (reference sequence). The CDR3 is made up of 14 amino acids. The data belong to a study of cytomegalovirus exposure and HLA in healthy donors. Study as a whole: Earlier sequencing of 150 million to 200 million T cells yielded nearly 120 million unique TCR beta sequences. Early released data had about 85 million unique TCRs, all coming from HLA-typed donors. Points from the study as a whole: DRB1 showed the most TCR associations and HLA-C the fewest in a later analysis, as rates varied by HLA locus. Most TCR sequences were seen very rarely across donors, but some public TCRs occurred in many.

PCR amplification relied on 60 Vbeta primers (plus 13 Jbeta primers). This table comes from immunoSEQ multiplex PCR, and its TCRdb copy is limited to in-frame clones, with some not included. The sample holds fewer than 200,000 clones, approximately 80% seen once. The chain uses TRBV13 and TRBJ2-1; 8 positions agree with TRBD1. The TCR originated in a woman between 18 and 29 years old in good health and CMV-seronegative. What was sequenced was PBMCs. Here the CDR3 reads CASSVRDRHNEQFF. The CDR3 DNA reads as TGTGCCAGCAGCGTCCGGGACAGGCACAATGAGCAGTTCTTC.